The clone carrying this TCR beta chain was counted only a few times. This specimen belongs to a study of T cells in Graves' hyperthyroidism and ophthalmopathy. Template material for amplifying TCR beta CDR3 regions consisted of RNA transcripts. The HTBI primer set drove a first-round RT-PCR of the TCR CDR3. TCRdb re-derived calls from the multiplex PCR reads in MiXCR, one entry per CDR3 protein. The table includes hundreds of thousands of distinct CDR3 sequences, 11% to 15% detected once. Germline values: CDR1 MNHEY, CDR2 SMNVEV (reference sequence). This CDR3 is 15 amino acids long. V was clipped by 5 bases and J by 2 bases; unmatched bases: 8.

The chain employs TRBV27 and TRBJ1-2, with 7 bases lining up with TRBD1. Sequenced material: blood. The TCR originated in a woman aged 18-30 years with Graves' hyperthyroidism. As DNA, the CDR3 is TGTGCCAGCAGTCGAGCCGGGACAGCCAACTATGGCTACACCTTC. Amino acid sequence: CASSRAGTANYGYTF.